The TCR beta chain under discussion was sequenced for a study of response to subunit inactivated influenza vaccine. In the case of this clonotype: Its specificity is not known.

General observations from the study: It was the authors' suggestion that each seasonal influenza vaccination recruits few new T cells.

TCRdb re-analysed the RT-PCR reads in MiXCR, keeping a single row per CDR3 protein. The sample carries hundreds of thousands of distinct CDR3 sequences, approximately 15% recorded once. The CDR3 spans 17 residues. Trimming took 5 bases from V and 3 from J; bases not matched to a gene: 14. CDR1 and CDR2 (germline): SGHVS, FNYEAQ. This TCR was recovered from a man between 45 and 60 years old who received an inactivated influenza vaccine. This specimen was PBMCs from blood, taken 11 to 12 days after vaccination. The V and J genes are TRBV7-6 and TRBJ1-2; 8 bases line up with TRBD1. CDR3 residues: CASSPTTGTGGDYGYTF. Here the CDR3 DNA reads TGTGCCAGCAGCCCGACAACCGGGACAGGCGGGGACTATGGCTACACCTTC. Complete variable domain (other parts from reference TRBV7-6 and TRBJ1-2): GAGVSQSPRYKVTKRGQDVALRCDPISGHVSLYWYRQALGQGPEFLTYFNYEAQQDKSGLPNDRFSAERPEGSISTLTIQRTEQRDSAMYRCASSPTTGTGGDYGYTFGSGTRLTVV.